Listed here is a single TCR beta chain. Its specific antigen is unknown. Nothing much larger sits one base from this clone, and base qualities are not available. Participants were included only if at least one PBMC sample before ART initiation and at least two post-ART samples were available. Treatment was received in the United States of America by all participants with HIV. Before DNA extraction, cryopreserved samples of roughly 1-10 million PBMC were thawed and washed. At the time of the earliest PBMC sample for each participant with HIV, ages ranged from roughly 23 to 55 years. Each participant contributed PBMC samples from 1-4 timepoints before ART initiation and 2-8 timepoints after ART initiation, with a median of 7 samples. Serial HIV viral load, CD4+ T-cell count, ART history and demographic data were obtained for every participant. Genomic DNA was extracted from unsorted PBMC with a Qiagen kit on a QIAcube, processed in batches of 12 samples.

The immunoSEQ hsTCRB v3.0 assay was used at survey level resolution to sequence the TRB variable region. The targeted TRB sequencing depth was about 40,000-50,000 T-cell genomes per sample. Pooled TRB libraries were sequenced on an Illumina MiSeq with a v3 150-cycle kit. The source study handled its data this way. Repertoire analysis was performed in R inside a reproducible Nextflow workflow that covered QC, data transformation and analysis. LymphoSeq2, an R package for exploring AIRR-Seq data, was used to implement custom analyses. Several samples that yielded fewer than 5000 total TRB sequences were excluded, so that fewer than 250 HIV repertoires were analyzed. Of the 188 retained HIV repertoires, roughly 61 were collected before and about 130 after ART initiation. Each repertoire was downsampled to 5000 TRB nucleotide sequences, and summary statistics were averaged across 100 downsampling iterations. Only TRB sequences with CDR3 regions of at least seven amino acids were retained for analysis. Diversity was measured with a Shannon entropy-derived clonality score and the Gini coefficient. Repertoire networks linked the top 5000 CDR3 amino acid sequences whenever two sequences differed by an edit distance of one. GLIPH2 predicted antigen specificity groups and MHC restriction for TRB CDR3 amino acid sequences. To flag known associations with CMV, EBV, HIV or tissue antigens, CDR3 amino acid sequences were compared against VDJdb and McPAS-TCR. Pre-ART, post-ART and control groups were compared with Wilcoxon signed-rank tests and Holm-Bonferroni correction. The table comes from immuneACCESS by way of TCRdb, which keeps in-frame sequences with V and J called. Part of the clones is missing from these tables; in studies checked, under half for an unresolved V gene and the rest for unknown reasons. Clone size and the V and J calls come from that table; the DNA yielded D and trimming. The sample contains about 24,000 clones, roughly 84% of them found a single time. The ten top clones hold 2% to 2.5% of the sample.

V drops 0 bases and J drops 2 bases, leaving 11 bases in between. CDR1 is given as MGHRA and CDR2 as YSYEKL, both from the germline V gene. The CDR3 has 16 amino acids, counting the end cysteine and phenylalanine. The CDR3 DNA has 48 bases and is translated from base 1. This entry belongs to a study of long-term antiretroviral therapy in people with HIV (dated by TCRdb to between 2020 and 2023). Context from the whole study: Collection of the earliest samples took place about a decade ahead of the 2015 WHO recommendation for immediate ART, at a time when ART was typically delayed until CD4 counts fell. This retrospective serial study examined whether starting ART and sustained HIV suppression were associated with changes in the composition and diversity of the TRB repertoire in peripheral blood. A total of roughly 180 cryopreserved PBMC samples were contributed to the cohort by 30 adults with confirmed HIV infection, with samples collected serially over a mean of roughly six years (range 1-12). Eleven of the 30 participants with HIV were female. Test extractions of a monoclonal T-cell line alongside under 35 polyclonal samples showed no cross-contamination during QIAcube processing. General conclusions and limits of the study: Because pre-ART samples had limited cell numbers, profiling was done on unsorted PBMC rather than on sorted CD4+ and CD8+ T cells. Limited PBMC availability meant only the TCR beta chain was sequenced, without alpha chain pairing. Expanded TRB clones identified before ART initiation dominated the repertoire across all time points, though the dominance fluctuated and decreased in many PLHIV after ART. Samples dated from about 2003 to 2018, and the ART regimens used may be less effective than current ones. Inferences about post-ART repertoire changes were limited because no data were available on ART adherence, viral resistance or therapy changes. Compared with controls, HIV repertoires had narrower CDR3 length ranges, and the network structure pointed to an antigen-experienced repertoire that shifted only slightly toward naive after ART. Starting ART was linked to a significant rise in TRB diversity, yet even with long-term ART the diversity remained significantly lower than in transplant donor controls.

The sequence was obtained from a man aged 45-60 years with HIV. This specimen consisted of unsorted PBMCs, obtained 3 years after starting antiretroviral therapy. Recombination linked TRBV4-1 to TRBJ1-5, and the D gene may be TRBD1, 5 bases matching. CDR3 reads: CASSQDGGIGNQPQHF. In nucleotide form, the sequence is TGCGCCAGCAGCCAAGATGGGGGAATCGGCAATCAGCCCCAGCATTTT.